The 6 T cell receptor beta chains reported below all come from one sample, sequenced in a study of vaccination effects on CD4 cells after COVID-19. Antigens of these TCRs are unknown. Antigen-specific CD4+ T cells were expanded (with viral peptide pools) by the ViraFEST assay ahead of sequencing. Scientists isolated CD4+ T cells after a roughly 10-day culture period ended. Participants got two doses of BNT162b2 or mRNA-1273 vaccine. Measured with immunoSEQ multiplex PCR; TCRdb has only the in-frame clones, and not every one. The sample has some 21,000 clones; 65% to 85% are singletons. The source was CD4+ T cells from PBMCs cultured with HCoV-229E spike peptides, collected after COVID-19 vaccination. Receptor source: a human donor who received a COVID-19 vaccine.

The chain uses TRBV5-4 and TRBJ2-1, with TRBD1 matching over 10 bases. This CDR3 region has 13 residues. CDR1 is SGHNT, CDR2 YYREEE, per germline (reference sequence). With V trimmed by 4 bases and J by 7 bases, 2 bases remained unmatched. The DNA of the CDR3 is TGTGCCAGCAGCGTGGGACAGGGGAATGAGCAGTTCTTC. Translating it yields CASSVGQGNEQFF.

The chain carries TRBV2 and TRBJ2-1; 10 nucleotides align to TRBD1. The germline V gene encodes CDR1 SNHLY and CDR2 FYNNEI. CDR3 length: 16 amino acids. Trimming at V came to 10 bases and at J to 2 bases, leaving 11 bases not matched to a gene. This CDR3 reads CAIIRGQGTAYNEQFF. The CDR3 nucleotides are TGTGCCATAATTCGGGGACAGGGGACTGCCTACAATGAGCAGTTCTTC.

The CDR3 DNA sequence: TGTGCCACCAGCAGAGATCGAGGGGGGAGTGAAAAACTGTTTTTT. Its protein is CATSRDRGGSEKLFF. This chain uses TRBV15 with TRBJ1-4, with TRBD1 as a possible D gene (6 bases). Germline loops: CDR1 LNHNV, CDR2 YYDKDF (reference sequence). The ends were cut back, 0 bases at V and 7 bases at J, with 12 bases in the middle. This CDR3 comprises 15 residues.

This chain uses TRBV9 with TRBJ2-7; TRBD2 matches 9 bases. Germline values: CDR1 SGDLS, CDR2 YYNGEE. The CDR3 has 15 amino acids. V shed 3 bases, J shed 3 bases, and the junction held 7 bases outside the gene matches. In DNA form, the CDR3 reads TGTGCCAGCAGCGCGACTAGCGGAGAATACTACGAGCAGTACTTC. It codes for CASSATSGEYYEQYF.

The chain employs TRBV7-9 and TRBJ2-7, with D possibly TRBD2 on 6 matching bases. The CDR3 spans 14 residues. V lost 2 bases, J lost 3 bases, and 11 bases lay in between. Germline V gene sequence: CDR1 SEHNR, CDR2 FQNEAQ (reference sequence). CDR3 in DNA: TGTGCCAGCAGCTTATTAGGAGGGAGCTACGAGCAGTACTTC. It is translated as CASSLLGGSYEQYF.

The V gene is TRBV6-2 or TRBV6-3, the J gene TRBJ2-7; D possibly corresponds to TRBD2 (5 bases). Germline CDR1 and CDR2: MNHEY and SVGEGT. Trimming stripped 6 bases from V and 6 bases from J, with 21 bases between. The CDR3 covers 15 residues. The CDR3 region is CASSPRLGDYSEQYF. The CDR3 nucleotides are TGTGCCAGCAGCCCCAGGCTGGGCGACTACTCCGAGCAGTACTTC.